The rows below give T cell receptor beta chains drawn from one sample of a study of T cell responses to AZD1222 COVID-19 vaccine. Libraries were prepared by immunoSEQ multiplex PCR; TCRdb keeps only in-frame clonotypes and omits some of them. This sample has 120,000 or so clones; approximately 85% occur once, and the top ten carry about 19%. The sample consisted of peripheral blood, taken on day 0 of MenACWY control vaccination. The receptors shown here come from an adult in good health. Both conserved end residues are part of each CDR3. Rows may omit the clone size; those that give it use once, few, many or a size class.

cdr3_aa j_call v_call clone_size
CASSGNRERSETQYF TRBJ2-5 TRBV5-6 .
CASSQDDHWEETQYF TRBJ2-5 TRBV14 .
CASSSPWGRGHGYTF TRBJ1-2 TRBV7-2 .
CASSPGQGSGEQYF TRBJ2-7 TRBV18 .
CASSPLHTGELFF TRBJ2-2 TRBV18 once
CASSTRQGLDSPLHF TRBJ1-6 TRBV6-5 .
CASSSINKINEKLFF TRBJ1-4 TRBV7-9 .
CASSPRQAYEQYF TRBJ2-7 TRBV27 .
CASRAEWRTDTQYF TRBJ2-3 TRBV5-1 .
CASSELALGLARSEQFF TRBJ2-1 TRBV2 .
CASSVAGAPPYEQYF TRBJ2-7 TRBV7-2 .
CASSDWELNLGGTEAFF TRBJ1-1 TRBV2 once
CASSARTSVEQFF TRBJ2-1 TRBV9 .
CASRPLAGGGNEQFF TRBJ2-1 TRBV6-5 once
CASEAKGLPREQYF TRBJ2-7 TRBV6-5 .
CASSLAGTIRGYTF TRBJ1-2 TRBV5-4 few
CVSSDRGYGYTF TRBJ1-2 TRBV2 .
CASSPGTVNTEAFF TRBJ1-1 TRBV11-2 .
CASSLRTSGKGPYEQYF TRBJ2-7 TRBV27 .
CASSLVAGANNEQFF TRBJ2-1 TRBV28 once
CASSQQFTEAFF TRBJ1-1 TRBV6-5 few
CASSLNPGTADTQYF TRBJ2-3 TRBV11-2 .
CASSPGPTGGYTF TRBJ1-2 TRBV7-3 .
CASSGPTGISSPLHF TRBJ1-6 TRBV2 once
CASSLRTGEEKLFF TRBJ1-4 TRBV3-1/TRBV3-2 .
CSAGLAGNEQFF TRBJ2-1 TRBV29-1 few
CASSTNRGSPMNTEAFF TRBJ1-1 TRBV28 .
CASSPGTSGRLEETQYF TRBJ2-5 TRBV6-6 .
CASRSFGTGGYEQYF TRBJ2-7 TRBV19 .
CASSRGGRLGEKLFF TRBJ1-4 TRBV7-9 .
CATSKDFYSGNTIYF TRBJ1-3 TRBV15 .
CASSEGQGLTDTQYF TRBJ2-3 TRBV5-1 once
CASSPWDRGVGANVLTF TRBJ2-6 TRBV6-6 .
CASSPGQWANEQYF TRBJ2-7 TRBV6-5 .
CASLAGGPNTGELFF TRBJ2-2 TRBV19 .
CASSSSGTLITYEQYF TRBJ2-7 TRBV3-1/TRBV3-2 .
CATSDPTSGGSYNEQFF TRBJ2-1 TRBV24-1 .
CASSLDQGGRPTYEQYF TRBJ2-7 TRBV11-3 .
CASSELAGSNEQFF TRBJ2-1 TRBV10-1 .
CASSRKPGTGYGYTF TRBJ1-2 TRBV5-6 .
CASGTGANVLTF TRBJ2-6 TRBV5-1 .
CASSPPGLAGGRTGELFF TRBJ2-2 TRBV28 .